This T cell receptor (beta chain) was captured by sequencing in a study of OX40 agonist ivuxolimab in advanced cancers. Study-level information: Every 2 weeks, ivuxolimab was infused into the patients intravenously at between 0.01 and 10 mg/kg. Patients undergoing dose escalation presented with hepatocellular carcinoma, melanoma, renal cell or head and neck cancer.

Patients were excluded for autoimmune disease history or systemic immunosuppression. V shed 2 bases and J shed 3 bases, with 6 bases lying between them. Per the germline V gene, CDR1 is KGHSH and CDR2 is LQKENI. The CDR3 is 13 residues long. This clone came up once. Only in-frame clones appear in the TCRdb table, and some are missing; sequencing was by immunoSEQ multiplex PCR. The table shows 65,000 to 85,000 clones, with around nine tenths occurring only once. This sequence joins TRBV18 and TRBJ2-3; D gene ambiguous. Material: CD4+ or CD8+ T cells sorted from blood, obtained in a trial of the OX40 agonist ivuxolimab. The TCR originated in an adult with an advanced solid tumor such as melanoma, head and neck, liver or kidney cancer. CDR3 nucleotide sequence: TGTGCCAGCTCACCAGCTGGGACAGATACGCAGTATTTT. It codes for CASSPAGTDTQYF.